Described below is a single T cell receptor beta chain sequence and its context. This entry belongs to a study of T cell responses to AZD1222 COVID-19 vaccine. Repertoires were generated with immunoSEQ multiplex PCR, while TCRdb's copy carries only in-frame clones and drops some. The sample has over 100,000 clones, around 90% seen once. This specimen was peripheral blood, taken on day 0 of AZD1222 vaccination. The source is an adult in good health.

In DNA, the CDR3 is TGTGCCAGCAGGACGAGTGGACATAATTCACCCCTCCACTTT. Protein product: CASRTSGHNSPLHF. The genes are TRBV2 and TRBJ1-6, with D uncertain. The germline V gene encodes CDR1 SNHLY and CDR2 FYNNEI. CDR3 size: 14 residues. The V end was cut by 6 bases, the J end by 5 bases, with 11 bases between.